The rows below give T cell receptor beta chains drawn from one sample of a study of CXCR3-negative and CXCR3-positive naive CD8 T cells. TCRdb reanalyzed the 5' RACE reads, giving one entry per CDR3 protein sequence and no DNA. The sample includes about 130,000 distinct CDR3 sequences. Specimen: naive CXCR3- CD8+ T cells from blood. Source of these receptors: a human donor in good health. Some clones in this sample may be carry-over from other donors' samples. Both conserved end residues are part of each CDR3.

length	V	J	CDR3
14	TRBV12-3/TRBV12-4	TRBJ2-1	CASSLGTHYNEQFF
13	TRBV7-3	TRBJ2-7	CASSSLGSMEQYF
14	TRBV20-1	TRBJ2-7	CSARGSDKAYEQYF
14	TRBV4-1	TRBJ2-7	CASSQDPGTYEQYF
14	TRBV10-3	TRBJ2-7	CAISEAGGGYEQYF
13	TRBV28	TRBJ2-5	CASSLGQKETQYF
14	TRBV15	TRBJ2-2	CATSEEANTGELFF
17	TRBV6-2/TRBV6-3	TRBJ2-7	CASSYHGTTYKVYEQYF
12	TRBV12-3/TRBV12-4	TRBJ1-4	CASSSADEKLFF
12	TRBV30	TRBJ2-1	CAWDGTSNEQFF
16	TRBV12-3/TRBV12-4	TRBJ2-7	CASSREATGSPYEQYF
14	TRBV5-1	TRBJ2-7	CASSETGTSYEQYF
16	TRBV7-9	TRBJ1-4	CASSHSTGEVSEKLFF
17	TRBV20-1	TRBJ2-1	CSARVTGEHRTYNEQFF
15	TRBV28	TRBJ2-1	CASSEREGLLDEQFF
16	TRBV28	TRBJ1-5	CASSKEQGASNQPQHF
16	TRBV14	TRBJ2-7	CASSLYRDRLSYEQYF
15	TRBV9	TRBJ2-7	CASSVGGQGNYEQYF
14	TRBV28	TRBJ2-7	CASSKPDTPYEQYF
14	TRBV5-1	TRBJ2-7	CATSEGTGAYEQYF
15	TRBV4-1	TRBJ2-3	CASRAGTRRPDTQYF
15	TRBV19	TRBJ1-5	CASSMGQRANQPQHF
16	TRBV10-3	TRBJ2-3	CAISDFTSGGTDTQYF
17	TRBV28	TRBJ1-3	CASRLRTGGSSGNTIYF
14	TRBV10-1	TRBJ1-1	CASSEGADRSEAFF
15	TRBV20-1	TRBJ1-1	CSADPLGHMNTEAFF
14	TRBV25-1	TRBJ1-1	CASSATGRDTEAFF
13	TRBV28	TRBJ2-5	CASSNRETETQYF
16	TRBV15	TRBJ1-6	CATSRGGDSSDSPLHF
13	TRBV29-1	TRBJ2-7	CSVAGLAGYEQYF
14	TRBV20-1	TRBJ1-2	CSARAGQGIPGYTF
14	TRBV4-1	TRBJ2-2	CASSQGRNTGELFF
16	TRBV9	TRBJ2-3	CASSVEGGWSSDTQYF